What follows are 12 T cell receptor beta chains derived from one specimen sequenced in a study of CD8 T cells in ankylosing spondylitis. No cognate antigen is known for these TCRs. TCRdb re-derived calls from the 5' RACE reads in MiXCR, one entry per CDR3 protein. The data show 300,000 to 400,000 distinct CDR3 sequences, around 20% seen once. General study results and limits: A motif in TCR beta, a set of eight highly homologous variants, appeared characteristic of ankylosing spondylitis blood.

The sequencing sample was made of blood, either unsorted or a sorted T cell fraction (not recorded which). These receptors were taken from a male donor with ankylosing spondylitis.

In its sample, this clonotype was seen a few times. This chain joins TRBV12-3 or TRBV12-4 and TRBJ2-2, with D perhaps TRBD2 (6 bases). The V and J ends lost 3 bases and 6 bases respectively, with 14 bases between them. The CDR3 length is 15 residues. CDR3 amino acids: CASSFGGMGAGELFF. The CDR3 DNA follows: TGTGCCAGCAGTTTCGGCGGGATGGGGGCCGGGGAGCTGTTTTTT.

V usage is TRBV25-1 and J usage is TRBJ2-5; the D call may be TRBD1 or TRBD2 (6 bases each). Germline-derived CDR1 and CDR2 are MGHDK and SYGVNS. V dropped 2 bases and J dropped 5 bases, with 15 bases sitting between them. The CDR3 consists of 15 residues. The CDR3 loop is CASSEGDGGPETQYF. CDR3 nucleotides: TGTGCCAGCAGTGAAGGGGATGGGGGGCCGGAGACCCAGTACTTC.

The V gene is TRBV6-2 or TRBV6-3, the J gene TRBJ2-1; 12 bases align to TRBD2. The germline gives CDR1 MNHEY, CDR2 SVGEGT. This CDR3 spans 19 amino acids. With V trimmed by 6 bases and J by 3 bases, 15 bases remained unmatched. Here the CDR3 reads CASRALGTSGYLGYNEQFF. Written as DNA, the CDR3 is TGTGCCAGCAGAGCCCTCGGGACTAGCGGGTATCTGGGCTACAATGAGCAGTTCTTC.

J is TRBJ2-7 and V is TRBV29-1, with D perhaps TRBD2 (6 bases). CDR3 length: 14 residues. Germline V gene lookup returns CDR1 SQVTM and CDR2 ANQGSEA. V was cut by 3 bases and J by 5 bases, with 17 bases left in between. Here the CDR3 reads CSVDRWGGGNEQYF. CDR3 coding DNA: TGCAGCGTTGATAGGTGGGGAGGCGGCAACGAGCAGTACTTC.

This clonotype showed up just a few times. The chain uses TRBV5-1 and TRBJ1-4; D is ambiguous. The V end lost 5 bases, the J end lost 2 bases, and 19 bases lay between the germline ends. CDR3 size: 17 residues. Germline lookup yields CDR1 SGHRS and CDR2 YFSETQ. Here the CDR3 reads CASSSDPPGVTNEKLFF. The CDR3 nucleotides read TGCGCCAGCAGTTCTGACCCGCCCGGAGTGACTAATGAAAAACTGTTTTTT.

This clonotype was observed at least ten times. J is TRBJ2-1 and V is TRBV24-1; no reliable D call. The length of the CDR3 is 17 residues. Germline lookup yields CDR1 KGHDR and CDR2 SFDVKD. Trimming took off 2 bases at V and 5 bases at J, with 18 bases between the two ends. CDR3 amino acids: CATSDSGGPSWNNEQFF. CDR3 bases: TGTGCCACCAGTGATTCTGGCGGACCAAGCTGGAACAATGAGCAGTTCTTC.

The V and J genes are TRBV29-1 and TRBJ1-2, with 8 bases aligning to TRBD1. The CDR3 is 12 amino acids. The germline V gene encodes CDR1 SQVTM and CDR2 ANQGSEA. V shed 7 bases and J 4 bases; nucleotides not matched to a gene: 5. The CDR3 region has the DNA TGCAGCGGCGGGGACAGGTCCTATGGCTACACCTTC. This encodes CSGGDRSYGYTF.

This clonotype was observed a handful of times. This chain uses TRBV7-2 with TRBJ2-7; 12 bases are a match to TRBD2. Germline loops: CDR1 SGHTA, CDR2 FQGNSA. After removal of 1 base from V and 2 bases from J, the junction contained 3 bases not matched to a gene. CDR3 length: 16 amino acids. CDR3 residues: CASSLDGLAGTYEQYF. The CDR3 coding sequence is TGTGCCAGCAGCTTAGACGGACTAGCGGGAACCTACGAGCAGTACTTC.

The table lists this clonotype with many counts. The rearrangement links TRBV29-1 to TRBJ2-1, with unresolved D. The CDR3 totals 14 residues. V was cut by 5 bases and J by 6 bases, with 17 bases left in between. Germline V gene data show CDR1 as SQVTM and CDR2 as ANQGSEA. CDR3 in amino acids: CSVPAPVQANEQFF. As DNA, the CDR3 is TGCAGCGTTCCTGCGCCGGTCCAAGCCAATGAGCAGTTCTTC.

The table lists this clonotype with many counts. The chain carries TRBV4-3 and TRBJ2-1; D is possibly TRBD2 (6 bases). This CDR3 has 14 residues. The germline CDR1 and CDR2 sequences are LGHNA and YSLEER. Trimming removed 5 bases from V and 4 bases from J, with 12 bases in between. For the CDR3, the DNA is TGCGCCAGCAGCGACTGGGGAGGTTACAATGAGCAGTTCTTC. Translation gives CASSDWGGYNEQFF.

The chain couples TRBV29-1 to TRBJ2-1, with 9 bases fitting TRBD1. CDR3 length equals 19 residues. Germline loops: CDR1 SQVTM, CDR2 ANQGSEA. Germline trimming cut 0 bases from V and 3 bases from J; bases unmatched to any gene: 15. The CDR3 spells CSVEENRPGTGNNYNEQFF. CDR3 nucleotides: TGCAGCGTTGAAGAAAACCGCCCCGGGACAGGGAATAACTACAATGAGCAGTTCTTC.

CDR3 region: CSLAERRGTDTQYF. For the CDR3, the DNA is TGCAGCCTTGCGGAGCGCCGGGGCACAGATACGCAGTATTTT. This chain joins TRBV29-1 and TRBJ2-3; D unclear. The CDR3 consists of 14 residues. Trimming cost V 8 bases and J 1 base, with 16 bases left between them. Germline CDR1 SQVTM, CDR2 ANQGSEA.